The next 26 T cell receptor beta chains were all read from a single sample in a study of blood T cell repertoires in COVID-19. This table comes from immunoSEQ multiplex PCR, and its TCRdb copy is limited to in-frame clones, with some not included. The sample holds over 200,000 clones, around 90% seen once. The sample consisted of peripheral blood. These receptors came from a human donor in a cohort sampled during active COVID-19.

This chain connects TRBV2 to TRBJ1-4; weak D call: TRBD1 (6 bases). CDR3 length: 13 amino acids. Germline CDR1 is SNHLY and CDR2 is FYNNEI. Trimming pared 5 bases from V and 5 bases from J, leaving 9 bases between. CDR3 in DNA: TGTGCCAGCAGTAACGACAGGAATGAAAAACTGTTTTTT. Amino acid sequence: CASSNDRNEKLFF.

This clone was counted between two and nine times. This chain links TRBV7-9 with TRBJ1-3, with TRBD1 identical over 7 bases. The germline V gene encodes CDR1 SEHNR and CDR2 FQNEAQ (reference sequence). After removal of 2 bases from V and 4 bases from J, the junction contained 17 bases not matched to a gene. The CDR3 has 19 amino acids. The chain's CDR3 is CASSLRKLGQDRPGNTIYF. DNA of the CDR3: TGTGCCAGCAGCTTAAGGAAGCTTGGACAGGACCGTCCGGGAAACACCATATATTTT.

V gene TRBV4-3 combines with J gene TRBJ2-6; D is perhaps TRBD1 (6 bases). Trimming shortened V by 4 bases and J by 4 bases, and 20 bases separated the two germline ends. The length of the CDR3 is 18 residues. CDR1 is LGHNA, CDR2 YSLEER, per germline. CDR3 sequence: CASSPSVNRVIGANVLTF. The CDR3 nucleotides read TGCGCCAGCAGCCCATCCGTAAACAGGGTAATAGGGGCCAACGTCCTGACTTTC.

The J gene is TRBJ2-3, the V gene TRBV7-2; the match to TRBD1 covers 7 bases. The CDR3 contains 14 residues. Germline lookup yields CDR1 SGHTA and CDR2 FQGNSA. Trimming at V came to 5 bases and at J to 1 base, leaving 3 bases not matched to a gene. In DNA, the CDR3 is TGTGCCAGCAGCCTTGGACAGGGCACAGATACGCAGTATTTT. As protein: CASSLGQGTDTQYF.

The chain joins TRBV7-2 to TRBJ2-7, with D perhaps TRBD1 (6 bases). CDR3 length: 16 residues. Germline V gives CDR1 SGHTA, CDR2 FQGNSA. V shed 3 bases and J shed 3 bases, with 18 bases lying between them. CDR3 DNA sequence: TGTGCCAGCAGCTTCAAACCCGGACAGCCCTTCTACGAGCAGTACTTC. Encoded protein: CASSFKPGQPFYEQYF.

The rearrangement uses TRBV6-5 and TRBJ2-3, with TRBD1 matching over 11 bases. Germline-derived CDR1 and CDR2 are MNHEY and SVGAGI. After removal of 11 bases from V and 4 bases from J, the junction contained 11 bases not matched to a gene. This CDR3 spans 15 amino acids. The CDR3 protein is CAHCRDRGFADTQYF. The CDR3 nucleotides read TGTGCCCACTGTAGGGACAGGGGGTTTGCAGATACGCAGTATTTT.

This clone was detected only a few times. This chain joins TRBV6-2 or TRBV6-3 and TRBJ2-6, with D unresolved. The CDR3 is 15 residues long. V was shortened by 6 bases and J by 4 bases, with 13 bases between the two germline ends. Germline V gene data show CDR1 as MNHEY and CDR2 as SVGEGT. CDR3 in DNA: TGTGCCAGCAGCCTCGATGGAGAGGGGGCCAACGTCCTGACTTTC. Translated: CASSLDGEGANVLTF.

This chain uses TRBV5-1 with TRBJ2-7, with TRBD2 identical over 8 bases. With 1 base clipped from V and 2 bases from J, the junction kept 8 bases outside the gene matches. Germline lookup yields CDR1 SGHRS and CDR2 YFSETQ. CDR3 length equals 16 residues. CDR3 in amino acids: CASSLSLTSEAYEQYF. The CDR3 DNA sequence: TGCGCCAGCAGCTTGTCCCTGACTAGCGAGGCCTACGAGCAGTACTTC.

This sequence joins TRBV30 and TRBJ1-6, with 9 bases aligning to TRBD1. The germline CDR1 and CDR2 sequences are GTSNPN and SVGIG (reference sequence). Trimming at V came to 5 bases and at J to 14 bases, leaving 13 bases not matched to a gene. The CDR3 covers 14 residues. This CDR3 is CAWDVGTGIHTLHF. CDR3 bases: TGTGCCTGGGACGTCGGGACAGGGATTCACACCCTCCACTTT.

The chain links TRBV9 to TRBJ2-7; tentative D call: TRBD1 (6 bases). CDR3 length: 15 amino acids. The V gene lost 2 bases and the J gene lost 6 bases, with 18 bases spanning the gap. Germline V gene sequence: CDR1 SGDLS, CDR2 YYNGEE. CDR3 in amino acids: CASSVAGDSISEQYF. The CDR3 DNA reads TGTGCCAGCAGCGTGGCAGGGGATTCCATCTCCGAGCAGTACTTC.

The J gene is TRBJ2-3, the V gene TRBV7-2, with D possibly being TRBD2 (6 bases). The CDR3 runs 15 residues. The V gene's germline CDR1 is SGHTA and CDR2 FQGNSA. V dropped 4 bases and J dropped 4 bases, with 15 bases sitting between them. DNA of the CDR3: TGTGCCAGCAGCTGGGGGGTCGGCGCGGCAGATACGCAGTATTTT. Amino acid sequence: CASSWGVGAADTQYF.

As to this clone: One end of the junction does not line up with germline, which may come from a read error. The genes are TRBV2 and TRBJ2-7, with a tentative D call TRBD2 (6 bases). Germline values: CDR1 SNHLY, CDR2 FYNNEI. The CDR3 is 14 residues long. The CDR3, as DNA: TGTGCCAGCACTGAACCGGGACTGTGGGTCGAGCAGTACTTC. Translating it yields CASTEPGLWVEQYF.

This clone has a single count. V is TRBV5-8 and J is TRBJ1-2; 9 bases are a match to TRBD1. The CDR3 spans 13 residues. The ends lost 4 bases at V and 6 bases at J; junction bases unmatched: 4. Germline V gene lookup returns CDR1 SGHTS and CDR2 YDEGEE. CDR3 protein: CASSAGQGNGYTF. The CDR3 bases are TGTGCCAGCAGCGCCGGACAGGGGAATGGCTACACCTTC.

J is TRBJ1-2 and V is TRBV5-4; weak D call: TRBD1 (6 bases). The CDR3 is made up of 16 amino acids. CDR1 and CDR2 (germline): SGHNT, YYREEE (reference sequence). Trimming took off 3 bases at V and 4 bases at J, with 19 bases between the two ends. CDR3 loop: CASSSNQGQSPYGYTF. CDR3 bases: TGTGCCAGCAGCTCCAACCAAGGACAGTCTCCCTATGGCTACACCTTC.

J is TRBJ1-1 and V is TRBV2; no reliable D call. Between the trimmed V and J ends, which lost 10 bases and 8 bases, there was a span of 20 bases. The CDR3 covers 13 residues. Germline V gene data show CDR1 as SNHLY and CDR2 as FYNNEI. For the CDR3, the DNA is TGTGCCATACCCGCGGGTAGTTTTCGAGAAGCTTTCTTT. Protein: CAIPAGSFREAFF.

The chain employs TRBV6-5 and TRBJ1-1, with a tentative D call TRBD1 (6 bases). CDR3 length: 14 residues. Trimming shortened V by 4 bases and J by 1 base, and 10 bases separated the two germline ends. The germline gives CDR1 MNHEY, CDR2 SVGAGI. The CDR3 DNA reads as TGTGCCAGCAGTTCAGGGGCCGCGAACACTGAAGCTTTCTTT. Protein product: CASSSGAANTEAFF.

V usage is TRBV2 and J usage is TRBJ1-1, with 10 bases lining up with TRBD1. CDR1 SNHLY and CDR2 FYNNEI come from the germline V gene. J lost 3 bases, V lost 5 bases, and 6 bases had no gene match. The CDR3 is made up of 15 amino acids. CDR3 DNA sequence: TGTGCCAGCAGTCCACAAGGGACAGGGGACACTGAAGCTTTCTTT. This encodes CASSPQGTGDTEAFF. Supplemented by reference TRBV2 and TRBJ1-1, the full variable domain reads EPEVTQTPSHQVTQMGQEVILRCVPISNHLYFYWYRQILGQKVEFLVSFYNNEISEKSEIFDDQFSVERPDGSNFTLKIRSTKLEDSAMYFCASSPQGTGDTEAFFGQGTRLTVV.

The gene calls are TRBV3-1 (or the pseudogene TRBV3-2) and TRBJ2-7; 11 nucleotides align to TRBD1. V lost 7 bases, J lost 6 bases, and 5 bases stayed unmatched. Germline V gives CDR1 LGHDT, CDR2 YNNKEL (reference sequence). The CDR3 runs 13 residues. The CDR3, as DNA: TGTGCCAGCACCCAGGACAGGGGGCGCGAGCAGTACTTC. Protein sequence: CASTQDRGREQYF.

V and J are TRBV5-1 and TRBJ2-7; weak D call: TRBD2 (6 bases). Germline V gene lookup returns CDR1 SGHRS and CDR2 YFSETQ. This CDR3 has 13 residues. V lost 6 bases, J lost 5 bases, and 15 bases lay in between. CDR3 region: CASTRGWGHEQYF. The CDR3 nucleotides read TGCGCCAGCACCCGGGGGTGGGGCCACGAGCAGTACTTC.

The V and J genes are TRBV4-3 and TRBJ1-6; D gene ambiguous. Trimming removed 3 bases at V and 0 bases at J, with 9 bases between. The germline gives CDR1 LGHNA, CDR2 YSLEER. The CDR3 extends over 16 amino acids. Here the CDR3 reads CASSQRTSSYNSPLHF. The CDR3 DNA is TGCGCCAGCAGCCAGCGTACGAGCTCCTATAATTCACCCCTCCACTTT.

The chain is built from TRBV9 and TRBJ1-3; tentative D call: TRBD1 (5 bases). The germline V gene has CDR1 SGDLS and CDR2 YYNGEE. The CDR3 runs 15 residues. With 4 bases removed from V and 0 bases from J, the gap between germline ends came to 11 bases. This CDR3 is CASSLDSFSGNTIYF. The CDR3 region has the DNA TGTGCCAGCAGCCTCGACAGTTTCTCTGGAAACACCATATATTTT.

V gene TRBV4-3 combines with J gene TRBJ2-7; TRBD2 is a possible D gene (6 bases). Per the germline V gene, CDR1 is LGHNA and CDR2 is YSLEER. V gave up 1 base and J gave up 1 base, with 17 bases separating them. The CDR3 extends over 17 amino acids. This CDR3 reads CASSQAFTSQPSYEQYF. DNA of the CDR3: TGCGCCAGCAGCCAAGCCTTCACTAGCCAGCCGTCCTACGAGCAGTACTTC.

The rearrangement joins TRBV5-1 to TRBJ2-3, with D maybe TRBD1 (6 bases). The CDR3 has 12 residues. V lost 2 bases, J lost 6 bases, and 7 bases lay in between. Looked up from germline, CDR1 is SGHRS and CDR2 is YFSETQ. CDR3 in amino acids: CASSFTGDTQYF. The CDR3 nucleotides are TGCGCCAGCAGCTTCACAGGGGATACGCAGTATTTT.

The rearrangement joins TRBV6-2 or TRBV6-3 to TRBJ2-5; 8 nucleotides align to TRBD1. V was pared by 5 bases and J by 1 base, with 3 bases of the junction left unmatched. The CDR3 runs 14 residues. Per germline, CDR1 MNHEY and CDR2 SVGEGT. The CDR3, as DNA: TGTGCCAGCAGTCACGGGACAGGCCAAGAGACCCAGTACTTC. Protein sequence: CASSHGTGQETQYF.

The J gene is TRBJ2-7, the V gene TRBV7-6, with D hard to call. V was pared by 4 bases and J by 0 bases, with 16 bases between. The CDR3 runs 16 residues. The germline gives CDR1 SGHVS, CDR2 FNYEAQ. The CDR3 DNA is TGTGCCAGCAGCTCTCCTCTGGGCAGTCACTCCTACGAGCAGTACTTC. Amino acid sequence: CASSSPLGSHSYEQYF.

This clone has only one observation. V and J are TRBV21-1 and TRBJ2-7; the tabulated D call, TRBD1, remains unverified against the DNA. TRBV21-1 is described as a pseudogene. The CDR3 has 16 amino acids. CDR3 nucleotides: TGTGCCAGCAGCTCCACTGACAGGGGGTCTCCCTACGAGCAGTACTTC. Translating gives CASSSTDRGSPYEQYF.